The 30 T cell receptor beta chains below all came from one sample that was sequenced in a study of memory CD4+ T cells and cytomegalovirus serostatus (dated by TCRdb to about 2019). Preparation of the library involved the immunoSEQ multiplex PCR assay. This is the immuneACCESS table as TCRdb keeps it, with only in-frame sequences that have V and J called. A part of the clones is gone; compared with another copy, unresolved V genes explain less than half, and the rest is unexplained. The table for this sample lists roughly 50,000 clones; approximately 77% of them were counted only once. The ten largest clones take up 0.5% of the sample. Single viable CD3+CD4+CD8-CD45RO+ cells were sorted as memory CD4+ T cells on a FACSAria II. The sample taken for sequencing was memory CD4+ T cells from blood. The receptors were sampled from an adult in good health and CMV-seronegative. Some clones in this sample may be carry-over from other donors' samples.

The gene calls are TRBV27 and TRBJ1-5, with 7 bases matching TRBD1. CDR1 is MNHEY and CDR2 is SMNVEV in the germline V gene (reference sequence). The CDR3 contains 14 residues. The junction had 4 bases not matched to a gene; V was cut back by 4 bases and J by 4 bases. The DNA for the CDR3 is TGTGCCAGCAGTTCAAGACAGGGTAATCAGCCCCAGCATTTT. It codes for CASSSRQGNQPQHF.

V usage is TRBV15 and J usage is TRBJ1-6; TRBD1 might be the D (5 bases). Deletions cut 1 base from V and 7 bases from J, with 17 bases between. This CDR3 has 17 residues. Germline V CDR1 and CDR2: LNHNV, YYDKDF (reference sequence). The CDR3 DNA reads TGTGCCACCAGCAGAGGTGCGGTCGACGGACAAAATTCACCCCTCCACTTT. It translates to CATSRGAVDGQNSPLHF.

This clone was counted between two and nine times. The chain employs TRBV30 and TRBJ2-7; 11 nucleotides align to TRBD2. CDR1 is GTSNPN and CDR2 is SVGIG in the germline V gene (reference sequence). Unmatched junction bases numbered 1, after V lost 3 bases and J lost 3 bases. The CDR3 runs to 13 residues. The CDR3: CAWRGLAGYEQYF. The CDR3 coding sequence is TGTGCCTGGAGAGGACTAGCGGGCTACGAGCAGTACTTC.

This clone is medium-sized within its sample. The chain joins TRBV6-1 to TRBJ1-2; 12 nucleotides line up with TRBD1. Germline V CDR1 and CDR2: MNHNS, SASEGT. The V gene end was trimmed by 4 bases and the J gene end by 7 bases; junction bases not matched to a gene: 7. The CDR3 is made up of 15 amino acids. As DNA, the CDR3 is TGTGCCAGCAGTGGAGGGGACAGGGGGCTGGGTGGCTACACCTTC. Its protein product is CASSGGDRGLGGYTF.

V is TRBV18 and J is TRBJ2-7; no clear D gene. The CDR3 consists of 13 residues. The germline V gene has CDR1 KGHSH and CDR2 LQKENI. V was shortened by 4 bases and J by 4 bases, with 11 bases between the two germline ends. CDR3 sequence: CASSLTHGYEQYF. DNA of the CDR3: TGTGCCAGCTCACTCACGCACGGGTACGAGCAGTACTTC.

The genes are TRBV5-1 and TRBJ2-5, with D possibly being TRBD1 (5 bases). V was pared by 4 bases and J by 2 bases, with 12 bases between. The CDR3 is 14 amino acids. From germline, CDR1 is SGHRS and CDR2 YFSETQ. The CDR3 is CASSVAGLQETQYF. The CDR3 coding sequence is TGCGCCAGCAGCGTCGCAGGGTTGCAAGAGACCCAGTACTTC.

The chain uses TRBV21-1 and TRBJ2-7; TRBD1 was called by the table and not checked on the DNA. TRBV21-1 is a listed pseudogene. The length of the CDR3 is 15 residues. In nucleotides, the CDR3 is TGTGCCAGCAGCAAAGTAACAGGGGGTGAATACGAGCAGTACTTC. Protein product: CASSKVTGGEYEQYF.

This rearrangement joins TRBV2 to TRBJ2-1; 9 nucleotides agree with TRBD1. Germline V CDR1 and CDR2: SNHLY, FYNNEI. J lost 10 bases, V lost 4 bases, and 8 bases had no gene match. The CDR3 length is 14 residues. The CDR3 sequence is CASSGGTGRREQFF. For the CDR3, the DNA is TGTGCCAGCAGTGGGGGGACAGGGCGAAGGGAGCAGTTCTTC. The full variable domain, in which reference TRBV2 and TRBJ2-1 provide the parts outside the CDR3, is EPEVTQTPSHQVTQMGQEVILRCVPISNHLYFYWYRQILGQKVEFLVSFYNNEISEKSEIFDDQFSVERPDGSNFTLKIRSTKLEDSAMYFCASSGGTGRREQFFGPGTRLTVL.

This sequence joins TRBV7-2 and TRBJ1-1; D perhaps matches TRBD1 (6 bases). Trimming removed 3 bases from V and 0 bases from J, with 8 bases in between. CDR1 and CDR2 from the germline V gene are SGHTA and FQGNSA. This CDR3 is built from 14 residues. Here the CDR3 reads CASSLDRMNTEAFF. In DNA form, the CDR3 reads TGTGCCAGCAGCTTGGACAGAATGAACACTGAAGCTTTCTTT. The full variable domain, rest sourced from reference TRBV7-2 and TRBJ1-1, is GAGVSQSPSNKVTEKGKDVELRCDPISGHTALYWYRQSLGQGLEFLIYFQGNSAPDKSGLPSDRFSAERTGGSVSTLTIQRTQQEDSAVYLCASSLDRMNTEAFFGQGTRLTVV.

This sequence joins TRBV4-2 and TRBJ2-2; D is undetermined. Germline assignment: CDR1 LGHNA and CDR2 YNFKEQ. V was clipped by 8 bases and J by 4 bases, with 5 bases between them. There are 11 residues in the CDR3. CDR3 residues: CASVFTGELFF. CDR3 in DNA: TGTGCCAGCGTATTCACCGGGGAGCTGTTTTTT.

The chain carries TRBV10-3 and TRBJ1-2; D is ambiguous. CDR1 is ENHRY and CDR2 is SYGVKD in the germline V gene. Trimming took off 3 bases at V and 4 bases at J, with 6 bases between the two ends. CDR3 length: 12 amino acids. CDR3: CAISDNRYGYTF. As DNA, the CDR3 is TGTGCCATCAGTGACAACCGCTATGGCTACACCTTC.

The V call is TRBV9, the J call TRBJ2-7, with TRBD1 identical over 9 bases. In germline, CDR1 is SGDLS, CDR2 YYNGEE. This CDR3 contains 15 residues. With 3 bases clipped from V and 4 bases from J, the junction kept 8 bases outside the gene matches. Here the CDR3 reads CASSARQGEVYEQYF. The CDR3 region has the DNA TGTGCCAGCAGCGCCCGACAGGGGGAGGTATACGAGCAGTACTTC.

The chain's CDR3 is CASSRDSYQYEQYF. The DNA for the CDR3 is TGTGCCAGCAGTAGGGACAGCTACCAATACGAGCAGTACTTC. The chain couples TRBV27 to TRBJ2-7; 7 positions agree with TRBD1. The germline V gene encodes CDR1 MNHEY and CDR2 SMNVEV (reference sequence). Losses at the gene ends were 5 bases for V and 4 bases for J; bases not matched to a gene: 8. CDR3 size: 14 residues.

The gene calls are TRBV28 and TRBJ1-2; 7 bases fit TRBD1. CDR3 size: 14 residues. V was pared by 6 bases and J by 13 bases, with 17 bases of the junction left unmatched. Germline V gives CDR1 MDHEN, CDR2 SYDVKM. The CDR3 sequence: CASSPSEAGGFGTF. In DNA, the CDR3 is TGTGCCAGCAGCCCGTCCGAGGCAGGGGGATTCGGCACCTTC.

The chain uses TRBV18 and TRBJ2-7; D remains unclear. The germline V gene encodes CDR1 KGHSH and CDR2 LQKENI. V gave up 2 bases and J gave up 0 bases, with 17 bases separating them. The length of the CDR3 is 17 residues. The DNA of the CDR3 is TGTGCCAGCTCACCAAGAGTTCCCGGGTCCAACTCCTACGAGCAGTACTTC. Protein sequence: CASSPRVPGSNSYEQYF.

V is TRBV5-8 and J is TRBJ1-3; D is uncertain. CDR1 SGHTS and CDR2 YDEGEE come from the germline V gene. The CDR3 spans 14 residues. V lost 0 bases to trimming and J lost 4 bases, with 8 bases between them. CDR3 in DNA: TGTGCCAGCAGCTTGGAGCTGGGGGGAAACACCATATATTTT. Its protein product is CASSLELGGNTIYF.

This clone is a singleton in its sample. The chain recombines TRBV28 with TRBJ1-2; 10 bases match TRBD1. This CDR3 is built from 14 residues. Trimming removed 3 bases from V and 8 bases from J; junction bases left unmatched: 6. Germline V gives CDR1 MDHEN, CDR2 SYDVKM. In nucleotides, the CDR3 is TGTGCCAGCAGTTTCCCCGGGACAGGGGCCGGCTACACCTTC. Encoded protein: CASSFPGTGAGYTF.

This clone came up a few times. The chain uses TRBV5-4 and TRBJ2-7, with D hard to call. CDR1 SGHNT and CDR2 YYREEE come from the germline V gene (reference sequence). CDR3 length equals 12 residues. V dropped 0 bases and J dropped 4 bases, with 5 bases sitting between them. The CDR3 loop reads CASSLDGYEQYF. The CDR3 DNA follows: TGTGCCAGCAGCTTGGACGGGTACGAGCAGTACTTC.

V is TRBV11-2 and J is TRBJ1-4, with D maybe TRBD1 (6 bases). V lost 5 bases, J lost 5 bases, and 12 bases lay in between. The CDR3 consists of 14 residues. Germline CDR1 and CDR2: SGHAT and FQNNGV. The CDR3 is CASSLRDKNEKLFF. CDR3 in DNA: TGTGCCAGCAGCCTCCGGGACAAGAATGAAAAACTGTTTTTT.

The chain combines TRBV10-1 with TRBJ2-3; D is possibly TRBD2 (5 bases). Trimming removed 4 bases at V and 3 bases at J, with 14 bases between. There are 15 residues in the CDR3. Germline CDR1 WNHNN, CDR2 SYGVQD (reference sequence). The CDR3 sequence is CASSGSGLGTDTQYF. CDR3 bases: TGCGCCAGCAGTGGCTCGGGGTTGGGTACAGATACGCAGTATTTT.

The chain links TRBV15 to TRBJ2-5; 11 nucleotides match TRBD2. V shed 1 base and J 2 bases; nucleotides not matched to a gene: 6. Germline V CDR1 and CDR2: LNHNV, YYDKDF (reference sequence). The CDR3 has 17 amino acids. The CDR3 DNA reads as TGTGCCACCAGCAGAGGAGGGACTAGCGGAAGTCAAGAGACCCAGTACTTC. It specifies CATSRGGTSGSQETQYF.

This chain connects TRBV5-6 to TRBJ1-6; D gene unclear. Germline V gene lookup returns CDR1 SGHDT and CDR2 YYEEEE. V was shortened by 4 bases and J by 7 bases, with 9 bases between the two germline ends. The CDR3 sequence is 13 residues long. CDR3 sequence: CASSKPRNSPLHF. The DNA of the CDR3 is TGTGCCAGCAGCAAACCGCGGAATTCACCCCTCCACTTT.

This chain connects TRBV30 to TRBJ1-5; a possible D gene is TRBD1 (6 bases). This CDR3 spans 16 amino acids. Germline V gives CDR1 GTSNPN, CDR2 SVGIG (reference sequence). Trimming removed 2 bases at V and 7 bases at J, with 21 bases between. The CDR3: CAWSPLMRGGGQPQHF. The CDR3 nucleotides read TGTGCCTGGAGTCCTCTAATGCGCGGGGGCGGCCAGCCCCAGCATTTT.

The rearrangement joins TRBV11-2 to TRBJ2-3; D perhaps matches TRBD1 (5 bases). The CDR3 runs 13 residues. The V gene lost 1 base and the J gene lost 9 bases, with 11 bases spanning the gap. The V gene's germline CDR1 is SGHAT and CDR2 FQNNGV. In DNA, the CDR3 is TGTGCCAGCAGCTTAGGTCAGGGTACGACGCAGTATTTT. Translated, it gives CASSLGQGTTQYF. Using reference TRBV11-2 and TRBJ2-3 for the parts outside the CDR3, the full variable domain is EAGVAQSPRYKIIEKRQSVAFWCNPISGHATLYWYQQILGQGPKLLIQFQNNGVVDDSQLPKDRFSAERLKGVDSTLKIQPAKLEDSAVYLCASSLGQGTTQYFGPGTRLTVL.

V is TRBV6-1 and J is TRBJ2-7, with D possibly matching TRBD2 (6 bases). Germline CDR1 and CDR2: MNHNS and SASEGT. The CDR3 consists of 14 residues. V lost 5 bases and J 3 bases, leaving 14 bases between the germline ends. The CDR3 coding sequence is TGTGCCAGCAGTACCCCGGGACTTGTCTACGAGCAGTACTTC. Residues: CASSTPGLVYEQYF.

The chain couples TRBV27 to TRBJ1-6; possible D gene TRBD1, 6 bases. The V and J ends lost 6 bases and 8 bases respectively, with 11 bases between them. This CDR3 is built from 13 residues. Germline V gene lookup returns CDR1 MNHEY and CDR2 SMNVEV (reference sequence). CDR3 sequence: CASSRPGDSPLHF. In DNA form, the CDR3 reads TGTGCCAGCAGCAGACCAGGGGATTCACCCCTCCACTTT.

The chain links TRBV4-2 to TRBJ2-1; 7 bases line up with TRBD2. J gave up 7 bases and V 1 base, and 7 bases lay outside the gene matches. This CDR3 is built from 15 residues. Germline assignment: CDR1 LGHNA and CDR2 YNFKEQ. The CDR3 DNA sequence: TGTGCCAGCAGCCAAGTGGCGGGAGTTATGAATGAGCAGTTCTTC. Translation: CASSQVAGVMNEQFF.

V and J are TRBV2 and TRBJ2-5; TRBD2 agrees at 8 bases. After removal of 6 bases from V and 4 bases from J, the junction contained 10 bases not matched to a gene. The V gene's germline CDR1 is SNHLY and CDR2 FYNNEI. The CDR3 totals 15 residues. CDR3: CASSRRSLAGETQYF. The CDR3 DNA follows: TGTGCCAGCAGCCGAAGGTCGCTAGCGGGAGAGACCCAGTACTTC.

The V call is TRBV29-1, the J call TRBJ2-1, with 15 bases aligning to TRBD2. CDR3 length: 20 amino acids. CDR1 is SQVTM and CDR2 is ANQGSEA in the germline V gene. The J segment lost 10 bases and the V segment lost 5 bases, leaving 24 bases of the junction unmatched. The DNA of the CDR3 is TGCAGCGTTCTCCCCAGGCTATGGACTAGCGGGAGGGCCGGATTGGGGGAGCAGTTCTTC. Its translation is CSVLPRLWTSGRAGLGEQFF.

CDR3 protein: CASSMRRDGRATEAFF. CDR3 nucleotide sequence: TGTGCCAGTAGTATGAGGAGAGACGGACGGGCCACTGAAGCTTTCTTT. The V and J genes are TRBV19 and TRBJ1-1; D remains ambiguous. This CDR3 contains 16 residues. Germline V gene lookup returns CDR1 LNHDA and CDR2 SQIVND (reference sequence). V shed 3 bases and J shed 4 bases, with 18 bases lying between them.